Described below is a single TCR beta chain sequence and its context. The specificity of this receptor is unknown. Base qualities were left out, and no much larger clone turns up one base away. The data were taken from a study of a mutant IDH1 vaccine in newly diagnosed glioma (dated by TCRdb to the early 2020s). As for the study more broadly: The roughly 32 treated patients were around 60% male and around 40% female, with a mean age of 40.4 years. Before enrollment, patients had received standard therapy of radiotherapy alone, temozolomide alone, or radiochemotherapy with temozolomide; most received the combination. Peripheral blood was drawn at six visits: V03 (baseline), V05, V07, V10, V12 and V13. For exploratory analyses, longitudinal TCRB deep sequencing was carried out in roughly 23 treated patients wherever samples were available.

Read against the paper, the sample's time point label means: baseline, week 1 (first vaccination visit). The treatment or condition label, as the study defines it: pre-vaccination baseline after standard-of-care therapy. All donors had newly diagnosed IDH1-mutant astrocytomas of WHO grade 3 or 4 that showed loss of nuclear ATRX. The samples were drawn from NOA16, a multicentre, single-arm, open-label phase I trial in Germany that tested a mutant IDH1 peptide vaccine in humans for the first time. For immunogenicity testing, the blood drawn at visit V03 was used as the baseline sample. Genomic DNA for TCRB sequencing was extracted from EDTA blood using the DNeasy Blood and Tissue Kit. General findings and caveats noted by the study authors: Immune responses induced by the vaccine were seen in over 90% of patients across multiple MHC alleles. The authors stated that sample limitations prevented analyses of patient blood samples from being reproduced. Selection of PBMC samples for TCRB deep sequencing was based on availability. Changes in the top peripheral T cell clonotypes picked up by TCRB sequencing did not appear to be linked to pseudoprogression.

Libraries were prepared through the immunoSEQ multiplex PCR assay. Rearranged TCR beta chain sequences were amplified using the hsTCRB Kit according to the manufacturer's protocol. An Illumina MiSeq was used to sequence the TCRB libraries. The original methods were these. The proprietary platform of the kit vendor was used for demultiplexing, trimming and gene mapping. TCRdb provides this immuneACCESS table in a form limited to in-frame rearrangements. Some clones are lacking; in checked studies, under half of them reflect an unresolved V gene, and why the rest are absent is not known. Clone size and the V and J calls come from that table; the DNA yielded D and trimming. A total of around 37,000 clones appear in this sample, about 78% of them only once. The ten largest clonotypes hold approximately 9.9% of the sample. CDR1 and CDR2 are read off the germline V gene as SGHTA and FQGTGA. Deletion took 1 base off V and 4 bases off J, with a span of 16 bases between the germline ends. The CDR3 sequence holds 16 residues, the cysteine and phenylalanine included. The read is trimmed to its CDR3 DNA, 48 bases read in frame from base 1.

The clonotype originates from a man aged 40-50 years with glioma. Some clones in this sample may be carry-over from other donors' samples. The source was PBMCs, collected from a glioma patient treated with radiotherapy, temozolomide or both. This chain joins TRBV7-3 to TRBJ1-1; TRBD1 could be the D gene, as 6 bases match. At the DNA level, the sequence is TGTGCCAGCAGCTTAAGCAGATCGGGAGGGGGCACTGAAGCTTTCTTT. Its translation is CASSLSRSGGGTEAFF. The full variable domain, completed from the reference TRBV7-3 and TRBJ1-1 proteins outside the CDR3, reads GAGVSQTPSNKVTEKGKYVELRCDPISGHTALYWYRQSLGQGPEFLIYFQGTGAADDSGLPNDRFFAVRPEGSVSTLKIQRTERGDSAVYLCASSLSRSGGGTEAFFGQGTRLTVV.